This T cell receptor beta chain originates from a study of blood T cell repertoires in COVID-19. About the research overall: Samples of COVID-19 (acute and convalescent) were obtained from the United States, Italy and Spain. PBMCs, B-cell-depleted T cells, or T cells provided the cDNA or gDNA that made up the material.

Under the authors' procedure: Reference gene primers were amplified, and this amplification served to estimate nucleated cell counts. The method was immunoSEQ multiplex PCR; TCRdb's version includes in-frame clones alone and lacks a portion of them. D and trimming were read from the DNA, whereas the V and J calls and clone size are those reported in that table. The sample carries some 250,000 clones, 88% recorded once. The CDR3 length is 15 residues. V trimming: 4 bases; J trimming: 4 bases; junction bases outside the gene matches: 4. The germline V gene has CDR1 SGHTA and CDR2 FQGTGA. The chain links TRBV7-3 to TRBJ2-1, with TRBD2 matching over 10 bases. The sequence derives from a woman in her 40s who had recovered from COVID-19. The source material was peripheral blood. CDR3 loop: CASSSGLAEYNEQFF. CDR3 DNA sequence: TGTGCCAGCAGCTCCGGACTAGCGGAGTACAATGAGCAGTTCTTC.